This T cell receptor beta chain comes out of a study of T cells after posttransplantation cyclophosphamide. Per germline, CDR1 SNHLY and CDR2 FYNNEI. The germline V and J ends were trimmed by 2 bases and 2 bases, with 10 bases remaining between them. This CDR3 comprises 14 residues. Busulfan-fludarabine conditioning, marrow transplant, and cyclophosphamide on days +3 and +4 were administered. Clones were read by immunoSEQ multiplex PCR, and TCRdb kept only the in-frame ones, dropping some. Reported are about 2,600 clones, none seen only once; the ten largest carry roughly 9.4%. Study-wide results and limits: Later post-transplant blood repertoires were often dominated by donor CD8+ memory clones. Tissue-infiltrating T cells from skin or gut overlapped little with blood T cells. TRB clonality was highly associated with recipient CMV seropositivity and reactivation.

At least ten counts were recorded for this clone. Its antigen is still unknown. The starting material was PBMCs, obtained 32 days after allogeneic stem cell transplant with posttransplant cyclophosphamide. The source is a female patient aged 50-59 years who received an allogeneic stem cell transplant from a related donor, was CMV-positive, and had no GVHD. Some T cells may be graft donor cells. The chain couples TRBV2 to TRBJ2-7, with a weak D call TRBD2 (7 bases). CDR3: CASSEWGGTYEQYF. The CDR3 DNA reads TGTGCCAGCAGTGAATGGGGGGGCACCTACGAGCAGTACTTC.